This T cell receptor (beta chain) stems from a study of blood T cell repertoires in COVID-19. Source study methods: It was from reference gene primer amplification that nucleated cell counts were estimated. Clones were sequenced by immunoSEQ multiplex PCR, and TCRdb holds only the in-frame ones, with some missing. V and J calls and clone size are as listed in that table; D and trimming were resolved from the DNA. The repertoire holds under 200,000 clones, with approximately 80% as singletons. This clone was recorded a few times. Participant ages covered roughly 18 to 89 years across 24 US areas. The sequenced sample was PBMCs or T cells enriched from blood (not recorded which). The origin of this receptor is a man aged 45-65 years who had recovered from COVID-19.

This CDR3 is CASSRNQGANTGELFF. The CDR3 region has the DNA TGTGCCAGCTCCCGAAACCAGGGGGCAAACACCGGGGAGCTGTTTTTT. This chain connects TRBV18 to TRBJ2-2, with 8 bases aligning to TRBD1. Germline-derived CDR1 and CDR2 are KGHSH and LQKENI. This CDR3 has 16 amino acids. The junction had 8 bases not matched to a gene; V was cut back by 6 bases and J by 2 bases.